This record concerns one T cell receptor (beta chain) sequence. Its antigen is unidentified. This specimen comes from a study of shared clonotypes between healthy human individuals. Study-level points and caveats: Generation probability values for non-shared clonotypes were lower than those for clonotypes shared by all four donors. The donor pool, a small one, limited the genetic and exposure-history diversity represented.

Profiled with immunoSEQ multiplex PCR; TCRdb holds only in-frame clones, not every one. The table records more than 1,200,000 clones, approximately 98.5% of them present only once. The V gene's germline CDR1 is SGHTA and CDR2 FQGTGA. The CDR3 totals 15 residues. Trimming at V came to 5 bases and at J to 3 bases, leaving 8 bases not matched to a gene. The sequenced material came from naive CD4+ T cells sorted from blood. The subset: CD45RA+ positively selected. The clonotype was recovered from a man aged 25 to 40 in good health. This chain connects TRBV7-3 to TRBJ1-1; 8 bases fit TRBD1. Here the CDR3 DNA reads TGTGCCAGCAGCCGAACAGGGGGAATGGACACTGAAGCTTTCTTT. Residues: CASSRTGGMDTEAFF.